This TCR beta chain is from a study of CD8+CD57+ T cells in acquired aplastic anemia. Study-level background: The study obtained about 10 million reads on average for CD4+ cells from healthy donors.

Germline assignment: CDR1 SGHRS and CDR2 YFSETQ. The CDR3 spans 16 residues. The V and J ends lost 1 base and 0 bases respectively, with 10 bases between them. In this sample, this clonotype turned up many times. Antigen unknown. TCR beta VDJ combinations and CDR3 sequences were profiled from genomic DNA. TCRdb re-analysed the reads in MiXCR, keeping a single row per CDR3 protein. In the table there are about 180,000 distinct CDR3 sequences, under 55% of which are singletons. General study results and limits: Patients showed no significant difference from controls in CD8+ Simpson's diversity.

This sequence was found in a human donor in good health. The chain uses TRBV5-1 and TRBJ2-2, with unresolved D. The source material was sorted CD4+, CD8+, or CD8+CD57+ T cells (not recorded which) from PBMCs. The CDR3 sequence: CASSLPTPANTGELFF. Here the CDR3 DNA reads TGCGCCAGCAGCTTGCCCACACCGGCGAACACCGGGGAGCTGTTTTTT. Combining the CDR3 with reference TRBV5-1 and TRBJ2-2 gives the whole variable domain KAGVTQTPRYLIKTRGQQVTLSCSPISGHRSVSWYQQTPGQGLQFLFEYFSETQRNKGNFPGRFSGRQFSNSRSEMNVSTLELGDSALYLCASSLPTPANTGELFFGEGSRLTVL.